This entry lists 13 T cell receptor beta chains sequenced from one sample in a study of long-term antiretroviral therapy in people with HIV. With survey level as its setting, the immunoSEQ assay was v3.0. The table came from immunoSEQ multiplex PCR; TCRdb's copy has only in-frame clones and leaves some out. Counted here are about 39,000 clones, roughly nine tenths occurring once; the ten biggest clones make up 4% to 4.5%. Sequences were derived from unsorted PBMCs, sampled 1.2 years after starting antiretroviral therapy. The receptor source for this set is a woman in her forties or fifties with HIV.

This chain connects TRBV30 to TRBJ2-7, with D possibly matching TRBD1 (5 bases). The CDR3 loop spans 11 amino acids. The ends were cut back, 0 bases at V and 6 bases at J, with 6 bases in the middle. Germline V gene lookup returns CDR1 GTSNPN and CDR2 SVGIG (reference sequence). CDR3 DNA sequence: TGTGCCTGGAGTGTAGGGGTCGAGCAGTACTTC. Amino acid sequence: CAWSVGVEQYF.

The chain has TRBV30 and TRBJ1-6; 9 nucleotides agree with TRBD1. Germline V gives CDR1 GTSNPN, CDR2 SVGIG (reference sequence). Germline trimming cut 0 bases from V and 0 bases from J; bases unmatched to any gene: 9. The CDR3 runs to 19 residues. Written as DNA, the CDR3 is TGTGCCTGGAGTGTCTACAGGGGGCAGTTAGGCTCCTATAATTCACCCCTCCACTTT. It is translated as CAWSVYRGQLGSYNSPLHF.

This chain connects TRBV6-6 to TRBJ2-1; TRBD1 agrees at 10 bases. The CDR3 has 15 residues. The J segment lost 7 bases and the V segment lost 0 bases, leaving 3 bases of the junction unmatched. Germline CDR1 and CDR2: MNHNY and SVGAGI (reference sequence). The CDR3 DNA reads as TGTGCCAGCAGTTACTCGGGGGACAGGGGTAATGAGCAGTTCTTC. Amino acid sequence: CASSYSGDRGNEQFF.

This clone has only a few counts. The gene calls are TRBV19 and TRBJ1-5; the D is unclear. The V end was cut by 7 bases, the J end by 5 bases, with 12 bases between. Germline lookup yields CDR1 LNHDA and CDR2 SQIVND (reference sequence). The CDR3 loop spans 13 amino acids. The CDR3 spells CASKGGLYQPQHF. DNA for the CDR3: TGTGCCAGTAAAGGAGGGCTATATCAGCCCCAGCATTTT.

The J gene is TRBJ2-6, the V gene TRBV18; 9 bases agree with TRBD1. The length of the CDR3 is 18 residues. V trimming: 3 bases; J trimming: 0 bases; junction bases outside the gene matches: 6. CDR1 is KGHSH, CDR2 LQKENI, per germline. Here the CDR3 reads CASSPGQGSSSGANVLTF. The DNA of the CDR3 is TGTGCCAGCTCACCGGGACAGGGATCCAGCTCTGGGGCCAACGTCCTGACTTTC.

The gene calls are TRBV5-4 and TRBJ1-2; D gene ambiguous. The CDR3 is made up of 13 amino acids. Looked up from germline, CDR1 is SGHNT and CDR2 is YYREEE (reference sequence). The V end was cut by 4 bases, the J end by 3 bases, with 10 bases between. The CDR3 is CASSRDIDYGYTF. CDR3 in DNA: TGTGCCAGCAGCCGCGACATTGACTATGGCTACACCTTC. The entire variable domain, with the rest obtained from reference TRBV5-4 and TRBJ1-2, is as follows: ETGVTQSPTHLIKTRGQQVTLRCSSQSGHNTVSWYQQALGQGPQFIFQYYREEENGRGNFPPRFSGLQFPNYSSELNVNALELDDSALYLCASSRDIDYGYTFGSGTRLTVV.

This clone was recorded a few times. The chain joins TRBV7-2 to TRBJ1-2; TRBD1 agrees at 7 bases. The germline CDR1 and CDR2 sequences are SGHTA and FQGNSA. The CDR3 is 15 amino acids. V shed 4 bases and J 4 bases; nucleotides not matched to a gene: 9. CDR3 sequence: CASSSPGQPLYGYTF. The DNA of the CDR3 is TGTGCCAGCAGCTCGCCGGGACAGCCCCTCTATGGCTACACCTTC.

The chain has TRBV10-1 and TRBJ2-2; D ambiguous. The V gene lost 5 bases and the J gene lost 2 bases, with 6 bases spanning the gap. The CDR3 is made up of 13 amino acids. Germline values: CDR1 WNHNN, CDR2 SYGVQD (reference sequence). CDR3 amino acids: CASSLTNTGELFF. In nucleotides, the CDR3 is TGCGCCAGCAGTTTGACTAACACCGGGGAGCTGTTTTTT.

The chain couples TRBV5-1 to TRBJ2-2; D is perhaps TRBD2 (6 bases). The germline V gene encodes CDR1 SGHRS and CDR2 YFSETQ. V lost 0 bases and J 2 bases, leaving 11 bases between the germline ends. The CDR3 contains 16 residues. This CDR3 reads CASSLDGAGNTGELFF. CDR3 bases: TGCGCCAGCAGCTTGGACGGGGCGGGAAACACCGGGGAGCTGTTTTTT.

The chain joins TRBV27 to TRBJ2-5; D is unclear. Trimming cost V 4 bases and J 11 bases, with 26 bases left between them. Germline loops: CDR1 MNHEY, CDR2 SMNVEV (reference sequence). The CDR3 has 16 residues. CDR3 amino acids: CASSSPLWVRSGIQYF. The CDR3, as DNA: TGTGCCAGCAGTTCACCCCTATGGGTCAGGTCTGGTATTCAGTACTTC.

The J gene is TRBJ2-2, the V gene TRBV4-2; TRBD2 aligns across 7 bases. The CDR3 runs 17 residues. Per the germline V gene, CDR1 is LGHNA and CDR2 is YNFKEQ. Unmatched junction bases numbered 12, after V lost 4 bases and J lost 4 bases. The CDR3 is CASSPTSGVVTTGELFF. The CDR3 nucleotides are TGTGCCAGCAGCCCGACGAGCGGGGTGGTGACCACCGGGGAGCTGTTTTTT.

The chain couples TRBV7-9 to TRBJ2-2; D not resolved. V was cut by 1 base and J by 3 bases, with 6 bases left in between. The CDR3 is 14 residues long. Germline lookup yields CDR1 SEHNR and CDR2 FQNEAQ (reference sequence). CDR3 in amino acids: CASSLGFDTGELFF. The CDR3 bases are TGTGCCAGCAGCTTAGGGTTTGACACCGGGGAGCTGTTTTTT.

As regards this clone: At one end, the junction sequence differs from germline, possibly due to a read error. For the CDR3, the DNA is TGTACCAGCAGCCCAAGGACAGGGTTGGGGGATACGCAGTATTTT. Its translation is CTSSPRTGLGDTQYF. The chain links TRBV7-3 to TRBJ2-3; 8 bases agree with TRBD1. The CDR3 runs to 15 residues. Germline CDR1 SGHTA, CDR2 FQGTGA.